Listed here are 23 T cell receptor beta chains from one sample, sequenced in a study of tumor-infiltrating lymphocytes in oesophageal squamous cell carcinoma (dated by TCRdb to the mid-2010s). The protocol used for the library was PCR. Reads for this sample came from an Illumina HiSeq 2000. The public reads were reprocessed in TCRdb via fastp at Q25 and MiXCR, keeping in-frame beta chains. Entries that share a CDR3 protein sequence are merged under the most common genes and DNA. The sample data list 20,000 or so distinct CDR3 sequences, and about 35% of these were observed just once. About a fifth of the sample lies in the top ten. Sequences were obtained from esophageal tumor tissue. The origin of the receptors is a female donor with esophageal squamous cell carcinoma.

This clonotype was found many times. V is TRBV6-6 and J is TRBJ1-1; no clear D gene. V was shortened by 0 bases and J by 0 bases, with 2 bases between the two germline ends. Germline values: CDR1 MNHNY, CDR2 SVGAGI (reference sequence). The CDR3 length is 13 residues. CDR3 region: CASSYSVNTEAFF. The CDR3 DNA sequence: TGTGCCAGCAGTTACTCCGTGAACACTGAAGCTTTCTTT.

This clonotype was picked up a small number of times. The gene calls are TRBV18 and TRBJ2-4, with a possible D match to TRBD2 (5 bases). CDR3 length equals 15 residues. V was clipped by 3 bases and J by 13 bases, with 22 bases between them. Germline V gives CDR1 KGHSH, CDR2 LQKENI. CDR3 coding DNA: TGTGCCAGCTCACCGTCGCCGGGGTCCTACAATGAGCAGTACTTC. Translation: CASSPSPGSYNEQYF.

The chain combines TRBV5-3 with TRBJ2-1; 8 nucleotides match TRBD1. The J call may be mistaken, given a closer DNA end match to TRBJ2-7. TRBV5-3 is marked as an open reading frame, function uncertain. The CDR3 has 15 amino acids. In DNA, the CDR3 is TGTGTCAGCAGCTTGGGCGGACAGGGCACGGGGGAGCAGTACTTC. It specifies CVSSLGGQGTGEQYF.

Judged by abundance, this clonotype is medium-sized. The CDR3 DNA reads as TGTGCCAGCAGCTTAACCTCCAGCTCGGGAGGGGAGCTGTTTTTT. This sequence encodes CASSLTSSSGGELFF. J is TRBJ2-2 and V is TRBV7-3; D might be TRBD2 (5 bases). V was cut by 0 bases and J by 8 bases, with 13 bases left in between. The germline V gene has CDR1 SGHTA and CDR2 FQGTGA. There are 15 residues in the CDR3. Using reference TRBV7-3 and TRBJ2-2 for the parts outside the CDR3, the full variable domain is GAGVSQTPSNKVTEKGKYVELRCDPISGHTALYWYRQSLGQGPEFLIYFQGTGAADDSGLPNDRFFAVRPEGSVSTLKIQRTERGDSAVYLCASSLTSSSGGELFFGEGSRLTVL.

This clonotype was found once. The gene calls are TRBV7-9 and TRBJ2-2, with 8 bases lining up with TRBD2. The length of the CDR3 is 15 residues. Germline V gene lookup returns CDR1 SEHNR and CDR2 FQNEAQ (reference sequence). Germline trimming cut 0 bases from V and 8 bases from J; bases unmatched to any gene: 5. CDR3 amino acids: CASSLASGSGGELFF. The DNA of the CDR3 is TGTGCCAGCAGCTTAGCGAGCGGGAGCGGAGGGGAGCTGTTTTTT.

In this sample, this clonotype is medium-sized. The V gene is TRBV7-3, the J gene TRBJ1-1; D remains unclear. Trimming took off 0 bases at V and 3 bases at J, with 5 bases between the two ends. From germline, CDR1 is SGHTA and CDR2 FQGTGA. CDR3 size: 13 residues. The CDR3 DNA follows: TGTGCCAGCAGCTTAACTCGGGACACTGAAGCTTTCTTT. This encodes CASSLTRDTEAFF.

This clonotype was seen ten or more times. The chain links TRBV6-1 to TRBJ2-7; the match to TRBD2 covers 12 bases. V trimming: 2 bases; J trimming: 7 bases; junction bases outside the gene matches: 9. Looked up from germline, CDR1 is MNHNS and CDR2 is SASEGT. The CDR3 consists of 16 residues. The CDR3 DNA reads TGTGCCAGCAGTGAAACTAGCGGGGGGTCCTACAATGAGCAGTACTTC. As protein: CASSETSGGSYNEQYF.

This clonotype was detected ten times or more. The chain uses TRBV19 and TRBJ2-4; D unclear. Gene TRBJ2-5 matches the end of the DNA better, so the J call may be wrong. CDR1 and CDR2 from the germline V gene are LNHDA and SQIVND (reference sequence). CDR3 size: 11 residues. The CDR3, as DNA: TGTGCCGCCCAAGGACAAGAGACCCAGTACTTC. Protein: CAAQGQETQYF.

V gene TRBV7-3 combines with J gene TRBJ2-5; D may be TRBD2 (6 bases). The end of the DNA is better explained by TRBJ2-1, so the J call may be wrong. The V gene's germline CDR1 is SGHTA and CDR2 FQGTGA. CDR3 length: 16 amino acids. CDR3 bases: TGTGCCAGCAGCTTAGGCAGTAGCGGTCTGGCCAATGAGCAGTTCTTC. Translating gives CASSLGSSGLANEQFF.

At least ten counts were recorded for this clonotype. The chain is built from TRBV11-2 and TRBJ2-5; TRBD2 is a possible D gene (6 bases). V lost 5 bases to trimming and J lost 11 bases, with 18 bases between them. The CDR3 spans 13 residues. In germline, CDR1 is SGHAT, CDR2 FQNNGV. This CDR3 is CASSTRTTPRQYF. CDR3 DNA sequence: TGTGCCAGCAGCACCAGGACTACTCCCAGGCAGTACTTC.

This clonotype was counted at least ten times. The V gene is TRBV27, the J gene TRBJ2-7; TRBD2 agrees at 13 bases. Germline CDR1 and CDR2: MNHEY and SMNVEV (reference sequence). The V gene end was trimmed by 3 bases and the J gene end by 2 bases; junction bases not matched to a gene: 4. The CDR3 sequence is 16 residues long. The CDR3 is CASSLTGLAGTYEQYF. DNA of the CDR3: TGTGCCAGCAGTTTGACGGGACTAGCGGGAACCTACGAGCAGTACTTC.

Turning to this clonotype: The junction differs from germline at one of its ends, possibly a read error. The gene calls are TRBV27 and TRBJ2-1; 9 nucleotides agree with TRBD1. Germline values: CDR1 MNHEY, CDR2 SMNVEV (reference sequence). The CDR3 length is 15 residues. For the CDR3, the DNA is TGTGCCAGCAGTTCGGGGACAGGGATGAATTCACCCCTCCACTTC. Translating it yields CASSSGTGMNSPLHF.

This clonotype was counted many times. The chain couples TRBV19 to TRBJ1-1; D ambiguous. Trimming stripped 10 bases from V and 3 bases from J, with 15 bases between. CDR3 length: 13 residues. The V gene's germline CDR1 is LNHDA and CDR2 SQIVND (reference sequence). CDR3 nucleotide sequence: TGTGCCACCCGGACGGTGAGGGACACTGAAGCTTTCTTT. Protein sequence: CATRTVRDTEAFF.

The chain carries TRBV4-1 and TRBJ1-5; tentative D call: TRBD1 (6 bases). This CDR3 has 15 residues. The V end lost 0 bases, the J end lost 4 bases, and 10 bases lay between the germline ends. The V gene's germline CDR1 is MGHRA and CDR2 YSYEKL. In DNA, the CDR3 is TGCGCCAGCAGCCAAGAGACAGGATCGAATCAGCCCCAGCATTTT. It encodes CASSQETGSNQPQHF.

This clonotype occurred many times. The chain uses TRBV10-2 and TRBJ2-7; 11 bases line up with TRBD2. The germline V gene has CDR1 WSHSY and CDR2 SAAADI. The trim removed 4 bases at V and 1 base at J, leaving 6 bases unmatched. The length of the CDR3 is 16 residues. CDR3 bases: TGCGCCAGCAGTGGGAATCTAGCGGGAGGATCCTACGAGCAGTACTTC. It translates to CASSGNLAGGSYEQYF.

This clonotype is medium-sized in the sample. The genes are TRBV6-1 and TRBJ1-5; 7 bases align to TRBD1. V shed 4 bases, J shed 1 base, and the junction held 4 bases outside the gene matches. The germline V gene encodes CDR1 MNHNS and CDR2 SASEGT. The CDR3 contains 15 residues. Here the CDR3 reads CASSAYRGSNQPQHF. CDR3 bases: TGTGCCAGCAGTGCATACAGGGGAAGCAATCAGCCCCAGCATTTT.

This clonotype was counted at least ten times. The chain combines TRBV28 with TRBJ2-7, with 7 bases identical to TRBD1. With V trimmed by 6 bases and J by 3 bases, 5 bases remained unmatched. This CDR3 comprises 13 residues. Per the germline V gene, CDR1 is MDHEN and CDR2 is SYDVKM. CDR3 protein: CASSRGQVYEQYF. CDR3 bases: TGTGCCAGCAGCCGCGGACAGGTCTACGAGCAGTACTTC.

This sequence joins TRBV7-6 and TRBJ1-5, with D maybe TRBD1 (5 bases). The CDR3 totals 15 residues. The V end was cut by 1 base, the J end by 3 bases, with 10 bases between. Germline V gene sequence: CDR1 SGHVS, CDR2 FNYEAQ. The CDR3 reads CASSLVPGLNQPQHF. The CDR3 coding sequence is TGTGCCAGCAGCTTAGTTCCAGGGCTCAATCAGCCCCAGCATTTT.

This clonotype was seen at least ten times. The chain combines TRBV6-1 with TRBJ1-2, with 8 bases identical to TRBD1. J gave up 0 bases and V 7 bases, and 7 bases lay outside the gene matches. This CDR3 has 15 residues. The V gene's germline CDR1 is MNHNS and CDR2 SASEGT. The CDR3 sequence: CASTAGGRTNYGYTF. The CDR3 coding sequence is TGTGCCAGCACCGCAGGGGGCCGTACTAACTATGGCTACACCTTC.

CDR3 bases: TGTGCCAGCAGCTTAACCGGGGACAGGCTCTACGAGCAGTACTTC. It encodes CASSLTGDRLYEQYF. The rearrangement links TRBV7-4 to TRBJ2-7, with 8 bases lining up with TRBD1. This CDR3 contains 15 residues. Germline V gene sequence: CDR1 SGHVT, CDR2 SQSDAQ. J gave up 3 bases and V 2 bases, and 6 bases lay outside the gene matches.

This clonotype was recorded at least ten times. This chain joins TRBV6-1 and TRBJ1-3; D is uncertain. The CDR3 has 13 amino acids. Deletions cut 4 bases from V and 8 bases from J, with 12 bases between. Per the germline V gene, CDR1 is MNHNS and CDR2 is SASEGT. The CDR3 protein is CASSAGPRHTIYF. The CDR3 bases are TGTGCCAGCAGTGCCGGACCGCGGCACACCATATATTTT.

By sample fraction, this clonotype is medium-sized. At one end, the junction sequence differs from germline, possibly due to a read error. The J gene is TRBJ2-3, the V gene TRBV7-7, with D uncertain. This CDR3 has 13 residues. Germline assignment: CDR1 SSHAT and CDR2 FNYEAQ (reference sequence). The CDR3 DNA sequence: TGTGCTAGCAGCTATCATAGCTCAGATACGCAGTATTTT. This sequence encodes CASSYHSSDTQYF. Using reference TRBV7-7 and TRBJ2-3 for the parts outside the CDR3, the full variable domain is GAGVSQSPRYKVTKRGQDVTLRCDPISSHATLYWYQQALGQGPEFLTYFNYEAQPDKSGLPSDRFSAERPEGSISTLTIQRTEQRDSAMYRCASSYHSSDTQYFGPGTRLTVL.

V and J are TRBV10-2 and TRBJ2-7, with 9 bases that match TRBD1. J was trimmed by 2 bases and V by 6 bases; bases with no gene match: 5. Germline lookup yields CDR1 WSHSY and CDR2 SAAADI. CDR3 length: 14 amino acids. The CDR3 reads CASSLTGGPYEQYF. CDR3 sequence (DNA): TGCGCCAGCAGCCTTACAGGGGGCCCCTACGAGCAGTACTTC.